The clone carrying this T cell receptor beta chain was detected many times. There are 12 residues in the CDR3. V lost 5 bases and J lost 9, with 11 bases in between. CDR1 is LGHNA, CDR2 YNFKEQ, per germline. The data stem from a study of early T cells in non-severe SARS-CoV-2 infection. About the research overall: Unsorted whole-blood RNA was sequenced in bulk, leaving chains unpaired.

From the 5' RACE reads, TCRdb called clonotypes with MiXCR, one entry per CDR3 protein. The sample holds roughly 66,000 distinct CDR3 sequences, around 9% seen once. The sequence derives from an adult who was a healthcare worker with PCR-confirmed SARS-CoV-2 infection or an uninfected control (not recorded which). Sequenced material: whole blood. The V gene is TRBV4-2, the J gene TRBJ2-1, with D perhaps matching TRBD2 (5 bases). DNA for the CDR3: TGTGCCAGCAGCGAAGGGAGAGCTGAGCAGTTCTTC. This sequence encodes CASSEGRAEQFF.